This T cell receptor (beta chain) was captured in a study of blood T cell repertoires in COVID-19. As for the study in general: Acute-phase and convalescent COVID-19 samples originated in the United States, Italy and Spain. PBMCs, B-cell-depleted T cells, or T cells were the source of the cDNA or gDNA that made up the material.

Method: immunoSEQ multiplex PCR; TCRdb's copy keeps in-frame clones and lacks some. The sample includes more than 90,000 clones, around 80% of them seen just once. The CDR3 has 16 residues. Between the trimmed V and J ends, which lost 0 bases and 4 bases, there was a span of 14 bases. CDR1 is SGDLS, CDR2 YYNGEE, per germline. The chain links TRBV9 to TRBJ1-3; D is perhaps TRBD1 (6 bases). Sequencing was carried out using peripheral blood. The clonotype comes from a man aged 60-69 years with acute or convalescent COVID-19. CDR3 DNA sequence: TGTGCCAGCAGCGTAGCCCGCGGGGGGGGCGGAAACACCATATATTTT. Its translation is CASSVARGGGGNTIYF.